Following are 14 T cell receptor beta chains from one sample sequenced in a study of TIL therapy for anti-PD-1-resistant metastatic lung cancer. The libraries were made with immunoSEQ v3. Using immunoSEQ multiplex PCR, the repertoire was profiled, and TCRdb retains in-frame clones only, with some absent. The sample holds about 20,000 clones; approximately 70% are singletons and the top ten take approximately 2%. The time point is: pre-treatment sample, taken before nivolumab and TIL therapy. Specimen: blood, collected at baseline. Source of these receptors: a person between 30 and 80 years old with non-small cell lung cancer.

The chain recombines TRBV5-1 with TRBJ2-5, with TRBD2 matching over 11 bases. The CDR3 totals 16 residues. The ends lost 0 bases at V and 2 bases at J; junction bases unmatched: 3. Germline lookup yields CDR1 SGHRS and CDR2 YFSETQ. DNA for the CDR3: TGCGCCAGCAGCTTGGGCGCTAGCGGGGGGCAAGAGACCCAGTACTTC. It codes for CASSLGASGGQETQYF.

The chain uses TRBV24-1 and TRBJ1-1; D uncertain. CDR3 length equals 13 residues. V lost 7 bases to trimming and J lost 1 base, with 9 bases between them. Germline V lookup: CDR1 KGHDR, CDR2 SFDVKD. The CDR3 DNA reads as TGTGCCACCAGGGTATCAGGGAACACTGAAGCTTTCTTT. It translates to CATRVSGNTEAFF.

The V gene is TRBV4-1, the J gene TRBJ1-2; 8 positions agree with TRBD1. Germline V gives CDR1 MGHRA, CDR2 YSYEKL. Germline trimming cut 3 bases from V and 7 bases from J; bases unmatched to any gene: 4. There are 13 residues in the CDR3. CDR3 amino acids: CASSHPGGFGYTF. The CDR3 nucleotides read TGCGCCAGCAGCCATCCAGGGGGCTTTGGCTACACCTTC.

The genes are TRBV29-1 and TRBJ1-5; TRBD1 matches 10 bases. Germline CDR1 SQVTM, CDR2 ANQGSEA. The CDR3 has 14 amino acids. Trimming removed 6 bases from V and 2 bases from J; junction bases left unmatched: 4. CDR3 amino acids: CSVGTGVGNQPQHF. DNA for the CDR3: TGCAGCGTCGGGACAGGGGTCGGCAATCAGCCCCAGCATTTT.

V and J are TRBV9 and TRBJ2-1; no firm D call. CDR1 and CDR2 (germline): SGDLS, YYNGEE. This CDR3 comprises 14 residues. The V end lost 0 bases, the J end lost 4 bases, and 8 bases lay between the germline ends. Written as DNA, the CDR3 is TGTGCCAGCAGCGTAGCTCAGGATTACAATGAGCAGTTCTTC. It yields the protein CASSVAQDYNEQFF.

The chain couples TRBV30 to TRBJ2-7; D gene unclear. Germline-derived CDR1 and CDR2 are GTSNPN and SVGIG (reference sequence). The CDR3 is made up of 12 amino acids. The ends were cut back, 2 bases at V and 4 bases at J, with 9 bases in the middle. CDR3: CAWSFGDYEQYF. The CDR3 DNA reads as TGTGCCTGGAGTTTTGGTGATTACGAGCAGTACTTC.

This clone was observed a handful of times. The chain links TRBV7-9 to TRBJ1-3; perhaps TRBD1 as D (5 bases). CDR1 and CDR2 from the germline V gene are SEHNR and FQNEAQ (reference sequence). V lost 5 bases and J 0 bases, leaving 14 bases between the germline ends. The CDR3 loop spans 16 amino acids. CDR3 in DNA: TGTGCCAGCAGCCGAGAGGGACTGACCTCTGGAAACACCATATATTTT. This codes for CASSREGLTSGNTIYF.

The chain combines TRBV4-3 with TRBJ2-3; a weak D match, TRBD2 (6 bases). The CDR3 is made up of 16 amino acids. The V and J ends lost 4 bases and 1 base respectively, with 15 bases between them. Germline loops: CDR1 LGHNA, CDR2 YSLEER. CDR3 protein: CASSPSGLPGTDTQYF. In DNA, the CDR3 is TGCGCCAGCAGCCCTTCGGGACTGCCTGGCACAGATACGCAGTATTTT.

V usage is TRBV4-2 and J usage is TRBJ2-3; D is unresolved. Germline V gene lookup returns CDR1 LGHNA and CDR2 YNFKEQ. This CDR3 spans 14 amino acids. With 4 bases removed from V and 2 bases from J, the gap between germline ends came to 10 bases. The CDR3 reads CASSPRTFTDTQYF. The CDR3, as DNA: TGTGCCAGCAGCCCAAGGACCTTCACAGATACGCAGTATTTT.

As DNA, the CDR3 is TGCGCCAGCAGCTTAGAGGGACAGCCCCAAGAGACCCAGTACTTC. Its translation: CASSLEGQPQETQYF. The V and J genes are TRBV5-1 and TRBJ2-5; 7 positions agree with TRBD1. The V gene's germline CDR1 is SGHRS and CDR2 YFSETQ. V shed 2 bases, J shed 1 base, and the junction held 5 bases outside the gene matches. The CDR3 sequence is 15 residues long.

The sample holds one count of this clone. The chain employs TRBV12-1 and TRBJ1-6; the table gives TRBD1 as D, unverified against the DNA. TRBV12-1 constitutes a pseudogene. The CDR3 contains 20 residues. CDR3 amino acids: CSSSTGQGRPVSSYNSPLHF. As DNA, the CDR3 is TGTTCCAGCAGCACAGGACAGGGGCGCCCTGTCAGCTCCTATAATTCACCCCTCCACTTT.

The chain recombines TRBV18 with TRBJ2-1; D gene uncertain. The length of the CDR3 is 12 residues. The germline CDR1 and CDR2 sequences are KGHSH and LQKENI. V was shortened by 3 bases and J by 7 bases, with 7 bases between the two germline ends. Written as DNA, the CDR3 is TGTGCCAGCTCACCTAACAGTAATGAGCAGTTCTTC. Translated, it gives CASSPNSNEQFF.

The chain joins TRBV7-2 to TRBJ2-5; D not certain. V was pared by 1 base and J by 5 bases, with 14 bases between. Germline-derived CDR1 and CDR2 are SGHTA and FQGNSA. CDR3 size: 15 residues. The CDR3 protein is CASSLGSANGETQYF. As DNA, the CDR3 is TGTGCCAGCAGCTTAGGTTCCGCCAATGGGGAGACCCAGTACTTC.

This sequence joins TRBV10-2 and TRBJ1-1, with TRBD1 matching 8 bases. Germline assignment: CDR1 WSHSY and CDR2 SAAADI. The CDR3 consists of 14 residues. V was pared by 7 bases and J by 4 bases, with 8 bases of the junction left unmatched. DNA of the CDR3: TGCGCCAGCACGTCGGGGACAGGAGGCACTGAAGCTTTCTTT. As protein: CASTSGTGGTEAFF.